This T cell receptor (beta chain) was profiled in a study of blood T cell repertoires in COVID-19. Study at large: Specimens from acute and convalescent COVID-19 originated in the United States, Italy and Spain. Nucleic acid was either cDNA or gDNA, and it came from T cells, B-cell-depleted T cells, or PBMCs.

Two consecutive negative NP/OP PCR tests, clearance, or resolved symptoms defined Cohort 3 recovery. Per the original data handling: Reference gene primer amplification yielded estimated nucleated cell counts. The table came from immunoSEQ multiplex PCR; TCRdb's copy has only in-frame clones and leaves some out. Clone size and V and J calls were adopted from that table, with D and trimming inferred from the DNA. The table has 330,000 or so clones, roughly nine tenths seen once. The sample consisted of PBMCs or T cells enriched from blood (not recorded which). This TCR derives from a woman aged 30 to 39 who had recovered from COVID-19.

CDR3 coding DNA: TGTGCCAGCAGCCAAGAAAGGAGTTGGGGCCTAAATGAGCAGTTCTTC. It translates to CASSQERSWGLNEQFF. The J gene is TRBJ2-1, the V gene TRBV14; D is perhaps TRBD1 (5 bases). CDR1 is SGHDN and CDR2 is FVKESK in the germline V gene. The V gene lost 0 bases and the J gene lost 7 bases, with 16 bases spanning the gap. This CDR3 has 16 residues.